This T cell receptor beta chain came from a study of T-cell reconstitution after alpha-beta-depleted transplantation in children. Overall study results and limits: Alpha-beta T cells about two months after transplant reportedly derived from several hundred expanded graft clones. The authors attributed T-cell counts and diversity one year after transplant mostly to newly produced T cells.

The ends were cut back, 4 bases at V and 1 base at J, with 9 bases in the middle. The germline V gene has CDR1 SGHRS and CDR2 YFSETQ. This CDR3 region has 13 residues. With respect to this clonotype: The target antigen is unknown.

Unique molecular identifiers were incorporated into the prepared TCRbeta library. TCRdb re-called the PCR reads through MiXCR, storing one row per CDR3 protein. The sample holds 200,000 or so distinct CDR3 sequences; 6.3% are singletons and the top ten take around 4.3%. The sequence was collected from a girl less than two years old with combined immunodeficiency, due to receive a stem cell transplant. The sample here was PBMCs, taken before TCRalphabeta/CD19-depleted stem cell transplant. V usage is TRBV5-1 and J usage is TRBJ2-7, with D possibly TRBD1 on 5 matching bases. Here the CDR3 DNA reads TGCGCCAGCAGCCTTCGGACATCCTACGAGCAGTACTTC. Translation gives CASSLRTSYEQYF.